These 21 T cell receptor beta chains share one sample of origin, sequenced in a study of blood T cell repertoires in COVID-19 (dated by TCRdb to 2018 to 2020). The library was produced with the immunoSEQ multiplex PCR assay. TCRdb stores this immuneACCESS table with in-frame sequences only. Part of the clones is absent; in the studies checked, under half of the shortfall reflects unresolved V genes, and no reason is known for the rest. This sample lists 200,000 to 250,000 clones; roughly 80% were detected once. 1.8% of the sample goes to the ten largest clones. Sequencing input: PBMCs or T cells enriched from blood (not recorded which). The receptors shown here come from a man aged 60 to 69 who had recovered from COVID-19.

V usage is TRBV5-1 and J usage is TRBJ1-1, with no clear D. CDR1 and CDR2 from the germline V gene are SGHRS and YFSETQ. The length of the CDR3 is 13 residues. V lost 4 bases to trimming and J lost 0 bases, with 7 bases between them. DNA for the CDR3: TGCGCCAGCAGCGATACAGTGAACACTGAAGCTTTCTTT. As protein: CASSDTVNTEAFF.

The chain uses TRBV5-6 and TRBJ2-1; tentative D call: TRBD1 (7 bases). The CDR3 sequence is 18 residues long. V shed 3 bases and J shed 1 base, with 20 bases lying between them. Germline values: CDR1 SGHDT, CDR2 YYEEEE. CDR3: CASSSTWRQGGSYNEQFF. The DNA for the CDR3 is TGTGCCAGCAGCTCTACGTGGCGCCAGGGGGGTTCCTACAATGAGCAGTTCTTC.

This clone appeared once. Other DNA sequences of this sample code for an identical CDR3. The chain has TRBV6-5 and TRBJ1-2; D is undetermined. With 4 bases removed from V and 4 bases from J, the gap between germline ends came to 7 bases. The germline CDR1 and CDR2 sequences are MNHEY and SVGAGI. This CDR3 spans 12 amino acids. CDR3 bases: TGTGCCAGCAGTTCCGGGTCCTATGGCTACACCTTC. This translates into CASSSGSYGYTF.

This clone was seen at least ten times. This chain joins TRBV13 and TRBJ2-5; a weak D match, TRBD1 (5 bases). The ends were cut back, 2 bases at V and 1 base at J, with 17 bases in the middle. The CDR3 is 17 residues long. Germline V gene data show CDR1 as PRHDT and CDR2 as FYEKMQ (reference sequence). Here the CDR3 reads CASSLIGAGLVQETQYF. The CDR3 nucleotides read TGTGCCAGCAGCTTAATTGGCGCAGGGCTTGTCCAAGAGACCCAGTACTTC.

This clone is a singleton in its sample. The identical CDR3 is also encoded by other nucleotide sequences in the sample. This CDR3 is CASSEAQGSNYGYTF. The CDR3 region has the DNA TGTGCCAGCAGTGAAGCGCAGGGATCCAACTATGGCTACACCTTC. V usage is TRBV6-1 and J usage is TRBJ1-2; a possible D gene is TRBD1 (5 bases). V was cut by 0 bases and J by 2 bases, with 10 bases left in between. Germline-derived CDR1 and CDR2 are MNHNS and SASEGT. This CDR3 comprises 15 residues.

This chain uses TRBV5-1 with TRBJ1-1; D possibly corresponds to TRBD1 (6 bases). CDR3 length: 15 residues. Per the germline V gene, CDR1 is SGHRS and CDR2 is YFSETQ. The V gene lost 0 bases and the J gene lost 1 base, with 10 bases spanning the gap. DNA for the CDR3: TGCGCCAGCAGCTTGGCTGGGGGCAGGAACACTGAAGCTTTCTTT. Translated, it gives CASSLAGGRNTEAFF.

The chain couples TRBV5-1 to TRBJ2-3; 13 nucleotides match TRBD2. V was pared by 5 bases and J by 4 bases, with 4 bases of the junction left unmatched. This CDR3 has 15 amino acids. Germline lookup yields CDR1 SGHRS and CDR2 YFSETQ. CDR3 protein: CASRSGLAGADTQYF. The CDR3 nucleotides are TGCGCCAGCAGATCCGGACTAGCGGGGGCAGATACGCAGTATTTT.

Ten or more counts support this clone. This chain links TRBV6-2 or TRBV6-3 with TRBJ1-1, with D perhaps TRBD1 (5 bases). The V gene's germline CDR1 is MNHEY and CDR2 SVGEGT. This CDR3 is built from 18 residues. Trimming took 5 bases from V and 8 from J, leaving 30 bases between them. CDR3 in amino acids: CASSRRGEAVKADTEAFF. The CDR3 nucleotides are TGTGCCAGCAGTCGCCGGGGGGAGGCCGTAAAGGCTGATACGGAAGCTTTCTTT.

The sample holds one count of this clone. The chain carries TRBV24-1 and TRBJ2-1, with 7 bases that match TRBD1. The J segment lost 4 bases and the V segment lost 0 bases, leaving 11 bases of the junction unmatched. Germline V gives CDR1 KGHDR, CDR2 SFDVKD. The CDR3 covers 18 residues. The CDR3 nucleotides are TGTGCCACCAGTGATTTGCGGGCGGACAGGACCAAATACAATGAGCAGTTCTTC. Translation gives CATSDLRADRTKYNEQFF.

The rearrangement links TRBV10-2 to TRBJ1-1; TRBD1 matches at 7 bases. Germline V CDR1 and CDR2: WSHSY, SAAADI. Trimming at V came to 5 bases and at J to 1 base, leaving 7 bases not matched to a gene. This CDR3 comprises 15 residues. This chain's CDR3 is CASSITGAQNTEAFF. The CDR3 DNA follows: TGCGCCAGCAGTATAACAGGGGCCCAGAACACTGAAGCTTTCTTT.

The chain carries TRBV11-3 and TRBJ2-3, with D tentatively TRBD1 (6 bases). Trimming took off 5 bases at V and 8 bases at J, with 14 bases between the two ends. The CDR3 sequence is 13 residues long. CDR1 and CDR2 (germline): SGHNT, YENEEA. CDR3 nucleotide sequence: TGTGCCAGCAGCCGGGACACGGCAGGTACGCAGTATTTT. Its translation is CASSRDTAGTQYF.

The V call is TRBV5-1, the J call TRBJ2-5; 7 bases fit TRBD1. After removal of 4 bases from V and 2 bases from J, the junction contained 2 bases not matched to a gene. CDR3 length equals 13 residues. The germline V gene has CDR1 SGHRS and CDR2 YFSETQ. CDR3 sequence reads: CASSTGQQETQYF. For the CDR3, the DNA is TGCGCCAGCAGCACGGGACAGCAAGAGACCCAGTACTTC.

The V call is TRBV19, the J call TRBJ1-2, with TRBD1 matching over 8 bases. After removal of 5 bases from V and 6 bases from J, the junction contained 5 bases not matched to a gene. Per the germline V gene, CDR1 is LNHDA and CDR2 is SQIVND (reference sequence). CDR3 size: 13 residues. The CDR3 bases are TGTGCCAGTAGTGGGGACAGGTTGCATGGCTACACCTTC. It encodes CASSGDRLHGYTF.

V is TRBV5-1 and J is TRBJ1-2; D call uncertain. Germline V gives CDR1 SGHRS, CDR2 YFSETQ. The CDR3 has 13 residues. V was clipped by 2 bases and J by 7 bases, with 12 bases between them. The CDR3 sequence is CASSLVAHFGYTF. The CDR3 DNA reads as TGCGCCAGCAGCTTAGTAGCTCACTTTGGCTACACCTTC.

The CDR3 DNA sequence: TGTGCCAGCAGCCCCCCTTTAGGACAGGCAACTAATGAAAAACTGTTTTTT. Its protein product is CASSPPLGQATNEKLFF. The chain employs TRBV7-9 and TRBJ1-4; TRBD1 matches at 7 bases. The CDR3 has 17 residues. V lost 5 bases to trimming and J lost 0 bases; unmatched junction nucleotides: 9. Germline values: CDR1 SEHNR, CDR2 FQNEAQ (reference sequence).

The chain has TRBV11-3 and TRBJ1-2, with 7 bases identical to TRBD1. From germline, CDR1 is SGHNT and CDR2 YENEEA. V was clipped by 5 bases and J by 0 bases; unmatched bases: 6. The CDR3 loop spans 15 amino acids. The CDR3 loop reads CASSPSGQSNYGYTF. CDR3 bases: TGTGCCAGCAGCCCATCGGGACAGTCTAACTATGGCTACACCTTC.

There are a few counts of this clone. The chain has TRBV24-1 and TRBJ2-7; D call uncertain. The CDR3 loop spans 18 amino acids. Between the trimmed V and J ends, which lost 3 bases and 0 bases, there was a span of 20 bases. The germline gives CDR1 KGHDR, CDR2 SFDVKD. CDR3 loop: CATSDPNGRRKSSYEQYF. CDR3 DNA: TGTGCCACCAGTGATCCAAACGGTCGCAGGAAAAGCTCCTACGAGCAGTACTTC.

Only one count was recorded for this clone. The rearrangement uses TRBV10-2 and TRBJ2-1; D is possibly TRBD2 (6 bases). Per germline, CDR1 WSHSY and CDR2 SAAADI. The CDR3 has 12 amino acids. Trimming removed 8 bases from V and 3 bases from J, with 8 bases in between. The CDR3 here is CASRDFYNEQFF. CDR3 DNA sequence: TGCGCCAGCCGGGACTTCTACAATGAGCAGTTCTTC.

The CDR3: CASSLTGNGYTF. The DNA for the CDR3 is TGTGCCAGCAGTTTAACGGGTAATGGCTACACCTTC. The chain carries TRBV27 and TRBJ1-2; D is ambiguous. The CDR3 sequence is 12 residues long. Trimming shortened V by 2 bases and J by 6 bases, and 7 bases separated the two germline ends. Looked up from germline, CDR1 is MNHEY and CDR2 is SMNVEV (reference sequence).

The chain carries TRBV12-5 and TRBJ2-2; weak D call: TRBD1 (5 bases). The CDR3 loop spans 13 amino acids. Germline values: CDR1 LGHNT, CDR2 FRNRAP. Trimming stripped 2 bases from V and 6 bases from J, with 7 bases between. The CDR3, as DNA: TGTGCTAGTGGTTTGTCAGGGCCCGGGGAGCTGTTTTTT. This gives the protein CASGLSGPGELFF.

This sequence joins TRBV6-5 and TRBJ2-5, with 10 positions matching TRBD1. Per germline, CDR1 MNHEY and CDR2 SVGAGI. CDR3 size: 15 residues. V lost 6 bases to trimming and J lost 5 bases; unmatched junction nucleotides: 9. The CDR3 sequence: CASSQGTGAGETQYF. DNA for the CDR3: TGTGCCAGCAGCCAGGGGACAGGGGCCGGGGAGACCCAGTACTTC.